This T cell receptor beta chain comes out of a study of PD-1 blockade in classical Hodgkin lymphoma. The CDR3 loop spans 14 amino acids. Germline assignment: CDR1 MNHEY and CDR2 SVGAGI. Trimming took off 0 bases at V and 10 bases at J, with 15 bases between the two ends. Study-level points and caveats: Reported baseline diversity: healthy donors highest, relapsed/refractory patients lowest.

TCRdb's copy holds only in-frame clones and misses some; the assay was immunoSEQ multiplex PCR. The sample holds approximately 17,000 clones, just under 85% seen once. Concerning this clone itself: The antigen is not known.

The time point: newly diagnosed, previously untreated cHL patient sample. Researchers used newly diagnosed, untreated classical Hodgkin lymphoma PBMCs for comparison. This TCR was sampled from a human donor with classical Hodgkin lymphoma. Material for sequencing was peripheral blood mononuclear cells (PBMCs). The gene calls are TRBV6-5 and TRBJ1-1, with a weak D call TRBD1 (6 bases). CDR3 DNA: TGTGCCAGCAGTTACTCCCCGGCCGGGGGCTCAGCTTTCTTT. The encoded protein is CASSYSPAGGSAFF.